The 28 T cell receptor beta chains below were found in one sample sequenced in a study of T cell repertoires in cytomegalovirus infection. TCRdb re-called the reads through MiXCR, storing one row per CDR3 protein. Among approximately 500,000 distinct CDR3 sequences listed, more than 15% were seen once. The sequenced material came from CD8+ T cells from PBMCs. These receptors all stem from a human donor in good health (CMV status not recorded). Some clones in this sample may be carry-over from other donors' samples.

The V gene is TRBV20-1, the J gene TRBJ2-7; TRBD1 matches 8 bases. The length of the CDR3 is 12 residues. Germline CDR1 is DFQATT and CDR2 is SNEGSKA (reference sequence). With V trimmed by 5 bases and J by 6 bases, 6 bases remained unmatched. DNA of the CDR3: TGCAGTGCTTTAACAGGGGGAGGCGAGCAGTACTTC. This sequence encodes CSALTGGGEQYF.

Here the CDR3 DNA reads TGTGCCAGCAGTCCCCCCGGAGCGGGGCCCCGAGAGAAGTTCTTC. Its translation is CASSPPGAGPREKFF. The gene calls are TRBV13 and TRBJ2-1; TRBD2 agrees at 7 bases. Per germline, CDR1 PRHDT and CDR2 FYEKMQ (reference sequence). After removal of 6 bases from V and 14 bases from J, the junction contained 19 bases not matched to a gene. The CDR3 length is 15 residues.

This clonotype was detected many times. The chain is built from TRBV28 and TRBJ2-7, with 7 bases identical to TRBD2. CDR1 is MDHEN, CDR2 SYDVKM, per germline. With V trimmed by 3 bases and J by 5 bases, 19 bases remained unmatched. This CDR3 has 18 residues. The CDR3 DNA follows: TGTGCCAGCAGTTTTATAGACCGTAGAAGCGGGATACTCCACGAGCAGTACTTC. This sequence encodes CASSFIDRRSGILHEQYF.

This clonotype has ten or more counts. Written as DNA, the CDR3 is TGTGCCAGCAGTTACGGGACTAGCGGGTACCGTCCTAACGAGCAGTACTTC. Amino acids: CASSYGTSGYRPNEQYF. The chain uses TRBV6-5 and TRBJ2-7, with 12 bases matching TRBD2. Germline CDR1 reads MNHEY; CDR2 reads SVGAGI. With V trimmed by 2 bases and J by 5 bases, 10 bases remained unmatched. This CDR3 region has 17 residues.

This clonotype has ten or more counts. This chain links TRBV4-1 with TRBJ1-5; D remains unclear. V was trimmed by 0 bases and J by 4 bases, leaving 13 bases between them. CDR1 and CDR2 (germline): MGHRA, YSYEKL. This CDR3 has 16 residues. CDR3 DNA sequence: TGCGCCAGCAGCCAAGATCGGGCAACTTTAAATCAGCCCCAGCATTTT. The encoded protein is CASSQDRATLNQPQHF.

This sequence joins TRBV14 and TRBJ2-2; D is unresolved. CDR1 is SGHDN, CDR2 FVKESK, per germline. With 0 bases removed from V and 5 bases from J, the gap between germline ends came to 19 bases. This CDR3 is 18 amino acids long. The CDR3: CASSQDTLQTPRTGELFF. DNA of the CDR3: TGTGCCAGCAGCCAAGATACTCTCCAGACTCCTCGGACCGGGGAGCTGTTTTTT.

The rearrangement links TRBV6-2 or TRBV6-3 to TRBJ2-1; D is unclear. Trimming stripped 4 bases from V and 6 bases from J, with 13 bases between. CDR3 length: 14 amino acids. Germline-derived CDR1 and CDR2 are MNHEY and SVGEGT. The CDR3: CASSSVPLANEQFF. In DNA form, the CDR3 reads TGTGCCAGCAGTTCCGTACCACTCGCCAATGAGCAGTTCTTC.

There are a few counts of this clonotype. The J gene is TRBJ2-2, the V gene TRBV9; possibly TRBD1 or TRBD2 for D (7 bases each). Trimming stripped 4 bases from V and 1 base from J, with 17 bases between. From germline, CDR1 is SGDLS and CDR2 YYNGEE. This CDR3 is 17 amino acids long. CDR3 sequence reads: CASSLEGQRENTGELFF. In DNA form, the CDR3 reads TGTGCCAGCAGCCTAGAGGGACAGCGGGAGAACACCGGGGAGCTGTTTTTT.

The chain uses TRBV15 and TRBJ2-5, with TRBD1 matching 10 bases. This CDR3 comprises 16 residues. CDR1 LNHNV and CDR2 YYDKDF come from the germline V gene (reference sequence). After removal of 5 bases from V and 0 bases from J, the junction contained 6 bases not matched to a gene. CDR3 sequence (DNA): TGTGCCACCAGCCCCTCCGGACAGGGGGACCAAGAGACCCAGTACTTC. Protein sequence: CATSPSGQGDQETQYF. The full variable domain, completed using reference TRBV15 and TRBJ2-5, is DAMVIQNPRYQVTQFGKPVTLSCSQTLNHNVMYWYQQKSSQAPKLLFHYYDKDFNNEADTPDNFQSRRPNTSFCFLDIRSPGLGDTAMYLCATSPSGQGDQETQYFGPGTRLLVL.

This clonotype was picked up many times. The V call is TRBV6-6, the J call TRBJ1-1; the D gene is possibly TRBD1 (5 bases). Between the trimmed V and J ends, which lost 7 bases and 4 bases, there was a span of 7 bases. The CDR3 totals 11 residues. The germline V gene encodes CDR1 MNHNY and CDR2 SVGAGI (reference sequence). The CDR3 region has the DNA TGTGCCAGCACTAGGGGCACTGAAGCTTTCTTT. Its translation is CASTRGTEAFF.

The chain carries TRBV28 and TRBJ2-5; D might be TRBD2 (6 bases). There are 14 residues in the CDR3. From germline, CDR1 is MDHEN and CDR2 SYDVKM. V lost 5 bases, J lost 4 bases, and 14 bases lay in between. In DNA, the CDR3 is TGTGCCAGCAGTCCGGGACTCAGGAGAGAGACCCAGTACTTC. Its translation: CASSPGLRRETQYF.

This clonotype has only a few counts. The chain employs TRBV6-1 and TRBJ2-7; TRBD1 agrees at 9 bases. In germline, CDR1 is MNHNS, CDR2 SASEGT. Trimming at V came to 5 bases and at J to 2 bases, leaving 4 bases not matched to a gene. The length of the CDR3 is 14 residues. Here the CDR3 reads CASSSTGGPYEQYF. The CDR3 coding sequence is TGTGCCAGCAGTTCCACAGGGGGCCCCTACGAGCAGTACTTC.

This clonotype was seen repeatedly, ten times or more. One junction end disagrees with the germline gene, perhaps due to a read error. V is TRBV15 and J is TRBJ2-7; maybe TRBD1 (5 bases). This CDR3 is 13 amino acids long. Germline CDR1 is LNHNV and CDR2 is YYDKDF (reference sequence). Written as DNA, the CDR3 is TGTGCCACCAGCAGAGACCCTACAGGAGCTACAGCCTTC. Protein sequence: CATSRDPTGATAF.

The rearrangement links TRBV28 to TRBJ2-7; D may be TRBD2 (5 bases). This CDR3 is built from 13 residues. Trimming took off 6 bases at V and 12 bases at J, with 21 bases between the two ends. Germline CDR1 and CDR2: MDHEN and SYDVKM. CDR3 sequence (DNA): TGTGCCAGCAGGGCGGGTCCAACATACGAGACGTACTTC. Translating gives CASRAGPTYETYF.

Ten or more counts support this clonotype. The rearrangement uses TRBV20-1 and TRBJ1-1; D unresolved. The CDR3 runs 14 residues. The germline V gene has CDR1 DFQATT and CDR2 SNEGSKA (reference sequence). The V end was cut by 5 bases, the J end by 4 bases, with 17 bases between. Here the CDR3 reads CSAHPRSLGTEAFF. The CDR3 region has the DNA TGCAGTGCTCATCCCAGGTCTTTAGGCACTGAAGCTTTCTTT.

This clonotype was seen many times. CDR3 coding DNA: TGTGCCAGCAGCCTGACAGGGATGAACACTGAAGCTTTCTTT. Its translation is CASSLTGMNTEAFF. V usage is TRBV7-2 and J usage is TRBJ1-1; 7 positions agree with TRBD1. CDR1 and CDR2 from the germline V gene are SGHTA and FQGNSA. The V and J ends lost 5 bases and 0 bases, in that order; junction bases with no gene match: 3. The CDR3 contains 14 residues. The whole variable domain, filled in from reference TRBV7-2 and TRBJ1-1, reads GAGVSQSPSNKVTEKGKDVELRCDPISGHTALYWYRQSLGQGLEFLIYFQGNSAPDKSGLPSDRFSAERTGGSVSTLTIQRTQQEDSAVYLCASSLTGMNTEAFFGQGTRLTVV.

The sample holds a few counts of this clonotype. J is TRBJ1-2 and V is TRBV25-1; D remains unclear. Germline CDR1 reads MGHDK; CDR2 reads SYGVNS. The CDR3 sequence is 12 residues long. Trimming stripped 2 bases from V and 5 bases from J, with 6 bases between. In DNA form, the CDR3 reads TGTGCCAGCAGTGAACCATCTTATGGCTACACCTTC. The encoded protein is CASSEPSYGYTF.

This clonotype showed up just a few times. The V call is TRBV3-1, the J call TRBJ2-1; 7 bases agree with TRBD2. V dropped 4 bases and J dropped 12; count of bases not matched to a gene: 15. CDR3 size: 15 residues. In germline, CDR1 is LGHDT, CDR2 YNNKEL (reference sequence). The CDR3 is CASSPRLAVPLGQFF. DNA of the CDR3: TGTGCCAGCAGCCCCCGGCTAGCGGTGCCCTTGGGGCAGTTCTTC.

This clonotype was found once. A much more abundant neighbour one base away suggests this may be a read error. A read error is likely, as this CDR3 ends without the conserved phenylalanine or tryptophan. The gene calls are TRBV7-4 and TRBJ2-4; 9 positions agree with TRBD1. V lost 4 bases and J lost 9; bases outside the gene matches: 10. The germline CDR1 and CDR2 sequences are SGHVT and SQSDAQ. The CDR3 extends over 15 amino acids. The CDR3: CASSSSGTGHGIQYL. CDR3 coding DNA: TGTGCCAGCAGCTCGTCCGGGACAGGGCACGGCATTCAGTACTTA.

V usage is TRBV12-3 or TRBV12-4 and J usage is TRBJ2-5; 12 bases are a match to TRBD1. Unmatched junction bases numbered 6, after V lost 6 bases and J lost 1 base. The CDR3 loop spans 16 amino acids. The CDR3 reads CASSLGTGGFQETQYF. Written as DNA, the CDR3 is TGTGCCAGCAGCCTAGGGACAGGGGGCTTCCAAGAGACCCAGTACTTC.

This clonotype was detected ten times or more. This chain joins TRBV7-6 and TRBJ2-1; D gene unclear. Trimming cost V 1 base and J 10 bases, with 11 bases left between them. This CDR3 has 13 residues. Per the germline V gene, CDR1 is SGHVS and CDR2 is FNYEAQ. The CDR3 nucleotides read TGTGCCAGCAGCTTAGGGGTGTTGGCGGAGCAGTTCTTC. Translating gives CASSLGVLAEQFF.

This clonotype was counted many times. The chain uses TRBV6-2 or TRBV6-3 and TRBJ1-2; tentatively, D is TRBD1 (5 bases). Germline CDR1 MNHEY, CDR2 SVGEGT. V shed 8 bases and J shed 3 bases, with 19 bases lying between them. The CDR3 is 15 amino acids. As DNA, the CDR3 is TGTGCCAGCGGTGTTCGAAGGGGACTAGACTATGGCTACACCTTC. Its protein is CASGVRRGLDYGYTF.

This clonotype was found many times. The rearrangement uses TRBV6-4 and TRBJ1-2; D is possibly TRBD1 (5 bases). Trimming cost V 2 bases and J 8 bases, with 9 bases left between them. This CDR3 has 12 residues. The germline CDR1 and CDR2 sequences are MRHNA and SNTAGT. CDR3: CASSDGTEGYTF. In DNA, the CDR3 is TGTGCCAGCAGTGACGGGACTGAGGGCTACACCTTC.

This clonotype was picked up many times. The chain uses TRBV10-3 and TRBJ2-1, with 14 bases lining up with TRBD2. CDR1 is ENHRY, CDR2 SYGVKD, per germline. The V and J ends lost 3 bases and 2 bases, in that order; junction bases with no gene match: 3. The CDR3 has 17 residues. CDR3 coding DNA: TGTGCCATCAGTGATCGACTAGCGGGGGGGACCTACAATGAGCAGTTCTTC. Protein product: CAISDRLAGGTYNEQFF.

This clonotype has a handful of counts. The chain has TRBV4-2 and TRBJ1-6, with a weak D call TRBD1 (6 bases). This CDR3 is built from 16 residues. The V and J ends lost 4 bases and 6 bases respectively, with 16 bases between them. Germline assignment: CDR1 LGHNA and CDR2 YNFKEQ. The chain's CDR3 is CASSPSHGQLNSPLHF. In DNA, the CDR3 is TGTGCCAGCAGCCCCTCCCACGGACAGCTTAATTCACCCCTCCACTTT.

This clonotype was observed many times. The V and J genes are TRBV4-2 and TRBJ1-1; D is perhaps TRBD1 (5 bases). The germline CDR1 and CDR2 sequences are LGHNA and YNFKEQ. The CDR3 length is 14 residues. Trimming stripped 5 bases from V and 6 bases from J, with 16 bases between. For the CDR3, the DNA is TGTGCCAGCAGCGCTGGGGGTGGCTCGCCTGAAGCTTTCTTT. As protein: CASSAGGGSPEAFF.

The sample holds many counts of this clonotype. The V gene is TRBV7-9, the J gene TRBJ2-7; tentative D call: TRBD2 (6 bases). This CDR3 spans 11 amino acids. Germline loops: CDR1 SEHNR, CDR2 FQNEAQ (reference sequence). Trimming shortened V by 8 bases and J by 6 bases, and 11 bases separated the two germline ends. CDR3 sequence (DNA): TGTGCCAGCGCTACTAGCCTCGAGCAGTACTTC. Residues: CASATSLEQYF.

This clonotype came up many times. J is TRBJ1-2 and V is TRBV12-3 or TRBV12-4, with D perhaps TRBD1 (6 bases). V was pared by 3 bases and J by 5 bases, with 13 bases between. The CDR3 contains 14 residues. The CDR3 DNA reads as TGTGCCAGCAGTTTGAGGAAAGGGGGTTATGGCTACACCTTC. Its protein is CASSLRKGGYGYTF.